One and the same sample provided the 13 T cell receptor beta chains below, sequenced in a study of blood T cells in healthy people across ages. The authors ran a second PCR of about 6 to 11 cycles using a sample-barcoded 5' primer and a J-beta primer mix. TCRdb reprocessed the 5' RACE reads via MiXCR and lists one record per CDR3 protein. This table holds about 900,000 distinct CDR3 sequences, approximately 59% found once. The sample comprised blood. All receptors come from a man between 25 and 39 years old in good health.

This clonotype came up a few times. V is TRBV27 and J is TRBJ1-2, with a possible D match to TRBD1 (6 bases). CDR1 is MNHEY, CDR2 SMNVEV, per germline (reference sequence). Trimming removed 2 bases from V and 6 bases from J, with 7 bases in between. CDR3 length: 12 residues. The CDR3 sequence is CASSLRGNGYTF. CDR3 nucleotide sequence: TGTGCCAGCAGTTTAAGGGGGAATGGCTACACCTTC.

CDR3 protein: CASRPPGQGEYGYTF. Here the CDR3 DNA reads TGTGCCAGCAGGCCTCCGGGACAGGGTGAATATGGCTACACCTTC. This chain links TRBV7-9 with TRBJ1-2; TRBD1 matches 9 bases. After removal of 6 bases from V and 5 bases from J, the junction contained 10 bases not matched to a gene. This CDR3 is 15 amino acids long. Germline V gene data show CDR1 as SEHNR and CDR2 as FQNEAQ (reference sequence).

This chain uses TRBV27 with TRBJ2-7; TRBD1 matches 9 bases. Trimming removed 5 bases from V and 5 bases from J; junction bases left unmatched: 10. CDR1 is MNHEY, CDR2 SMNVEV, per germline (reference sequence). The CDR3 runs 15 residues. The CDR3 sequence: CASSPQGQGTNEQYF. CDR3 DNA: TGTGCCAGCAGTCCCCAGGGACAGGGAACCAACGAGCAGTACTTC.

V and J are TRBV30 and TRBJ2-1; 7 bases are shared with TRBD2. V lost 5 bases to trimming and J lost 7 bases; unmatched junction nucleotides: 8. Germline V lookup: CDR1 GTSNPN, CDR2 SVGIG (reference sequence). The CDR3 consists of 13 residues. CDR3 nucleotides: TGTGCCTGGGGGCTTGGGGGGGTTAATGAGCAGTTCTTC. Protein sequence: CAWGLGGVNEQFF. Based on the CDR3 plus reference TRBV30 and TRBJ2-1, the full variable domain is SQTIHQWPATLVQPVGSPLSLECTVEGTSNPNLYWYRQAAGRGLQLLFYSVGIGQISSEVPQNLSASRPQDRQFILSSKKLLLSDSGFYLCAWGLGGVNEQFFGPGTRLTVL.

This chain joins TRBV10-2 and TRBJ1-1; TRBD1 matches 9 bases. The CDR3 is made up of 14 amino acids. J gave up 4 bases and V 6 bases, and 6 bases lay outside the gene matches. Germline CDR1 reads WSHSY; CDR2 reads SAAADI. Here the CDR3 DNA reads TGCGCCAGCAGGCTACAGGGGGCACCCACTGAAGCTTTCTTT. This sequence encodes CASRLQGAPTEAFF.

V gene TRBV10-3 combines with J gene TRBJ1-1; unclear D gene. Germline CDR1 and CDR2: ENHRY and SYGVKD. The CDR3 loop spans 16 amino acids. V gave up 0 bases and J gave up 0 bases, with 11 bases separating them. CDR3 coding DNA: TGTGCCATCAGTGAGTCGGGAGATTCCATGAACACTGAAGCTTTCTTT. Its protein is CAISESGDSMNTEAFF.

This chain connects TRBV20-1 to TRBJ2-1; tentatively, D is TRBD1 or TRBD2 (6 bases each). CDR1 and CDR2 (germline): DFQATT, SNEGSKA (reference sequence). V lost 1 base, J lost 4 bases, and 11 bases lay in between. The CDR3 has 14 amino acids. The CDR3 DNA reads as TGCAGTGCTAGAGTAGGGGGGCCATACAATGAGCAGTTCTTC. Encoded protein: CSARVGGPYNEQFF.

This clonotype was detected many times. The rearrangement joins TRBV4-3 to TRBJ2-3, with 10 bases that match TRBD1. From germline, CDR1 is LGHNA and CDR2 YSLEER. With 2 bases clipped from V and 6 bases from J, the junction kept 8 bases outside the gene matches. The CDR3 is 16 residues long. The CDR3 nucleotides read TGCGCCAGCAGCCAACTGACAGGGGGCGCGAGGGATACGCAGTATTTT. Protein: CASSQLTGGARDTQYF.

The rearrangement links TRBV7-9 to TRBJ1-2; a weak D match, TRBD1 (6 bases). CDR3 length: 14 residues. In germline, CDR1 is SEHNR, CDR2 FQNEAQ (reference sequence). V was trimmed by 7 bases and J by 7 bases, leaving 19 bases between them. The CDR3 DNA follows: TGTGCCAGCACCGAACAGGGTACACAAGCTGGCTACACCTTC. It yields the protein CASTEQGTQAGYTF.

Details on this clonotype: An end of the junction differs from the germline gene, which may be a read error. V gene TRBV20-1 combines with J gene TRBJ2-5, with D tentatively TRBD2 (6 bases). The CDR3 contains 11 residues. CDR1 DFQATT and CDR2 SNEGSKA come from the germline V gene (reference sequence). The CDR3 loop reads CSTRREVTQYF. The CDR3 region has the DNA TGCAGTACTAGAAGGGAGGTGACCCAGTACTTC.

The chain combines TRBV6-2 or TRBV6-3 with TRBJ2-1; 9 bases match TRBD2. V dropped 7 bases and J dropped 14; count of bases not matched to a gene: 12. Germline values: CDR1 MNHEY, CDR2 SVGEGT. This CDR3 contains 13 residues. For the CDR3, the DNA is TGTGCCAGCACGGCTAGCGGGGCGCACTGGGAGTTCTTC. Its translation: CASTASGAHWEFF.

There are a few counts of this clonotype. The chain uses TRBV4-2 and TRBJ2-7; no firm D call. The V and J ends lost 1 base and 0 bases respectively, with 10 bases between them. The germline V gene encodes CDR1 LGHNA and CDR2 YNFKEQ. CDR3 length equals 15 residues. In nucleotides, the CDR3 is TGTGCCAGCAGCCAAGGGGGTCAGTCCTCCTACGAGCAGTACTTC. It specifies CASSQGGQSSYEQYF.

The genes are TRBV4-3 and TRBJ2-1; perhaps D is TRBD1 or TRBD2 (6 bases each). The DNA end lines up better with TRBJ2-7; the J call may be wrong. The CDR3 length is 14 residues. Germline CDR1 reads LGHNA; CDR2 reads YSLEER. CDR3 DNA: TGCGCCAGCAGCCAAATCGGGGGCTACAATGAGCAGTACTTC. Protein: CASSQIGGYNEQYF.